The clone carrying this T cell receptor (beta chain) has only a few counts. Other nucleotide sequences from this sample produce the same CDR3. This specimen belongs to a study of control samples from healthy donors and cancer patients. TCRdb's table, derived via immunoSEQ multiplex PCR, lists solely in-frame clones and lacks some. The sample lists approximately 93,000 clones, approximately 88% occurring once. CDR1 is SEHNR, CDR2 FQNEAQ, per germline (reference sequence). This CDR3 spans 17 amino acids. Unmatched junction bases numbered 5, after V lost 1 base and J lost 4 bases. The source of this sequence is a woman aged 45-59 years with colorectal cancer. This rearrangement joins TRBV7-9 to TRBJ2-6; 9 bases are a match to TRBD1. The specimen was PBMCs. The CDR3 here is CASSLGGTGSGANVLTF. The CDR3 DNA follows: TGTGCCAGCAGCTTAGGCGGGACAGGGTCCGGGGCCAACGTCCTGACTTTC.